Following are 4 T cell receptor beta chains from one sample sequenced in a study of patients and donors after allogeneic stem cell transplantation (dated by TCRdb to the early 2020s). Preparation of the library involved RT-PCR. Data came from a NextSeq 550. The public reads were reprocessed in TCRdb via fastp at Q25 and MiXCR, keeping in-frame beta chains. Each CDR3 protein gets just one entry, which takes the most common genes and DNA from the rows behind it. In this sample the table shows fewer than 250,000 distinct CDR3 sequences, 13% to 15% of which occur a single time. The leading ten clones occupy around a tenth of the sample. Sequencing was performed on blood, either unsorted or a sorted T cell fraction (not recorded which). Source of these receptors: a human donor who was either an allogeneic HSCT recipient or a stem cell or donor lymphocyte infusion donor (not recorded which). It is not recorded whose cells these are; they may come from a transplant donor.

This clonotype was counted only a few times. The chain recombines TRBV5-1 with TRBJ1-2; tentatively, D is TRBD1 (6 bases). Germline values: CDR1 SGHRS, CDR2 YFSETQ. The CDR3 sequence is 16 residues long. V was clipped by 3 bases and J by 8 bases, with 23 bases between them. CDR3 in amino acids: CASSSMQQGTAGGYTF. DNA for the CDR3: TGCGCCAGCAGCTCGATGCAACAGGGAACCGCCGGCGGCTACACCTTC.

This rearrangement joins TRBV20-1 to TRBJ2-3, with TRBD2 as a possible D gene (6 bases). Between the trimmed V and J ends, which lost 1 base and 6 bases, there was a span of 11 bases. Germline-derived CDR1 and CDR2 are DFQATT and SNEGSKA (reference sequence). This CDR3 comprises 13 residues. The CDR3, as DNA: TGCAGTGCTAGAGGAACCCTAGCGGATACGCAGTATTTT. This gives the protein CSARGTLADTQYF.

The V and J genes are TRBV5-6 and TRBJ2-5; tentative D call: TRBD2 (6 bases). The V end was cut by 3 bases, the J end by 7 bases, with 25 bases between. This CDR3 region has 17 residues. Germline CDR1 and CDR2: SGHDT and YYEEEE. As DNA, the CDR3 is TGTGCCAGCAGCTCTTGGAGGGGCGACGTAAAACCAGGGACCCAGTACTTC. Translation gives CASSSWRGDVKPGTQYF.

This clonotype was counted between two and nine times. The chain links TRBV2 to TRBJ2-7; D may be TRBD1 (5 bases). Trimming left V 6 bases short and J 5 bases short, with 23 bases between. Germline V gene sequence: CDR1 SNHLY, CDR2 FYNNEI. The CDR3 is made up of 16 amino acids. The CDR3 DNA reads as TGTGCCAGCAGAAGCTTAGTTAGGACATCTAACCACGAGCAGTACTTC. Translating gives CASRSLVRTSNHEQYF.